The rows below give T cell receptor beta chains drawn from one sample of a study of blood T cell repertoires in COVID-19. The data were produced by immunoSEQ multiplex PCR, yet TCRdb's version contains in-frame clones alone and is incomplete. Among tens of thousands of clones, around 84% were seen once, and the ten largest hold 9.5% to 15%. The material sequenced was peripheral blood. These receptors were taken from a human donor in a cohort sampled during active COVID-19. Each CDR3 is given with its conserved first and last residue. Each record gives: V gene, J gene, D gene, clone size, CDR3 DNA, CDR3 protein. The D gene is left open where the match is weak. Only some rows state a clone size, as once, few, many or a class for expanded clones.

>TRBV4-2|TRBJ1-1|-|-
TGTGCCAGCAGCCAAGTCGGGGGTGTGGACATGAACACTGAAGCTTTCTTT
CASSQVGGVDMNTEAFF
>TRBV5-6|TRBJ1-5|TRBD1|-
TGTGCCAGCAGCCGGACAGGTGGGAATCAGCCCCAGCATTTT
CASSRTGGNQPQHF
>TRBV18|TRBJ2-7|TRBD1|-
TGTGCCAGCTCACCAAGACAGGGGGCTCACGAGCAGTACTTC
CASSPRQGAHEQYF
>TRBV6-5|TRBJ2-7|TRBD1|-
TGTGCCAGCAGTTACGGGGACAGCTGGTACGAGCAGTACTTC
CASSYGDSWYEQYF
>TRBV28|TRBJ2-1|TRBD2|-
TGTGCCAGCAGTTTTGTAGGACTAGCGGGCCCGAGGAGCTCCTACAATGAGCAGTTCTTC
CASSFVGLAGPRSSYNEQFF
>TRBV9|TRBJ2-1|-|-
TGTGCCAGCAGCCCCCCAGTCAATGAGCAGTTCTTC
CASSPPVNEQFF
>TRBV7-9|TRBJ2-7|-|-
TGTGCCAGCAGGGATCTCAGCGGAGTAGCCGAGCAGTACTTC
CASRDLSGVAEQYF
>TRBV19|TRBJ2-1|TRBD1|-
TGTGCCAGTAGTATGAGTTGGGGACAGGGTCCGTACAATGAGCAGTTCTTC
CASSMSWGQGPYNEQFF
>TRBV19|TRBJ2-2|TRBD2|-
TGTGCCAGTAGTGTCAGACTAGCGGGGTTGGTCGGGGAGCTGTTTTTT
CASSVRLAGLVGELFF
>TRBV14|TRBJ1-1|TRBD1|once
TGTGCCAGCAGCCGGGACAGGGGATTCGGGGGTGAAGCTTTCTTT
CASSRDRGFGGEAFF
>TRBV20-1|TRBJ2-1|-|few
TGCAGTGCTAGTAAAAGCGCCGCCGCCGCGTTCTTC
CSASKSAAAAFF
>TRBV3-1/TRBV3-2|TRBJ2-7|TRBD2|-
TGTGCCAGCAGCCACAGAGGGACTAGCGGGGAGCAGTACTTC
CASSHRGTSGEQYF
>TRBV29-1|TRBJ2-2|-|-
TGCAGCGTAGTTAGCGGCAGTTCGAACACCGGGGAGCTGTTTTTT
CSVVSGSSNTGELFF
>TRBV28|TRBJ2-4|-|-
TGTGCCAGCAGTTTAGGCAACATTCAGTACTTC
CASSLGNIQYF
>TRBV6-6|TRBJ2-7|TRBD1|-
TGTGCCAGCATGGACAGGCAATCCGGCTACTACGAGCAGTACTTC
CASMDRQSGYYEQYF
>TRBV4-2|TRBJ2-7|TRBD1|-
TGTGCCAGCAGCCAAGATTCAGGGGGAGTTCGCTACGAGCAGTACTTC
CASSQDSGGVRYEQYF
>TRBV11-2|TRBJ2-4|-|-
TGTGCCAGCAGCTTTGGTAGCAACGGCAAAAACATTCAGTACTTC
CASSFGSNGKNIQYF
>TRBV6-2/TRBV6-3|TRBJ2-1|-|-
TGTGCCAGCAGTTACGCCCTAGGGGGAGCTGGTGAGCAGTTCTTC
CASSYALGGAGEQFF
>TRBV5-4|TRBJ2-1|TRBD2|-
TGTGCCAGCAGCTTGGCGTGGATAGCGGGGGCTAGCTCCTACAATGAGCAGTTCTTC
CASSLAWIAGASSYNEQFF
>TRBV3-1/TRBV3-2|TRBJ2-7|-|few
TGTGCCAGCAGCCAAATCGCTACCGAGCAGTACTTC
CASSQIATEQYF
>TRBV12-3/TRBV12-4|TRBJ1-3|-|-
TGTGCCAGCAGCGCCCTACTAGGAAACACCATATATTTT
CASSALLGNTIYF
>TRBV7-9|TRBJ1-4|TRBD1|-
TGTGCCAGCAGCAGGTCCAGCCTTCAGGGGGTTAGTGAAAAACTGTTTTTT
CASSRSSLQGVSEKLFF
>TRBV29-1|TRBJ1-1|-|-
TGCAGCGTTAGTCAGCCTTGGGGGGGTACTGAAGCTTTCTTT
CSVSQPWGGTEAFF
>TRBV7-4|TRBJ1-5|TRBD1|-
TGTGCCAGCAGCTACCGAAGACAGGGACCCTATCAGCCCCAGCATTTT
CASSYRRQGPYQPQHF
>TRBV5-1|TRBJ2-1|TRBD2|-
TGCGCCAGCAGCCCCACTAGCGGGATTTACAATGAGCAGTTCTTC
CASSPTSGIYNEQFF
>TRBV24-1|TRBJ1-5|-|-
TGTGCCACCAGTGGGGGCTCGGGAGACAATCAGCCCCAGCATTTT
CATSGGSGDNQPQHF
>TRBV11-2|TRBJ2-7|-|-
TGTGCCAGCAGCCACCTCGAGGGCTCCTACTACGAGCAGTACTTC
CASSHLEGSYYEQYF
>TRBV30|TRBJ1-1|TRBD1|-
TGTGCCTGGAGGGGGGAGACAGGGATATTTCGTTTCAAGCCTGAAGCTTTCTTT
CAWRGETGIFRFKPEAFF
>TRBV5-1|TRBJ2-2|-|-
TGCGCCAGCAGCCCAGAGACAGTGAACACCGGGGAGCTGTTTTTT
CASSPETVNTGELFF
>TRBV29-1|TRBJ2-3|-|-
TGCAGCGTTGACGGCGGCAGTCGTACAGATACGCAGTATTTT
CSVDGGSRTDTQYF
>TRBV4-3|TRBJ2-1|-|-
TGCGCCAGCAGCCAAGGGGAGCCCTACAATGAGCAGTTCTTC
CASSQGEPYNEQFF
>TRBV2|TRBJ2-7|-|-
TGTGCCAGCAGTGAAAGCTGGTCCGAGCAGTACTTC
CASSESWSEQYF
>TRBV15|TRBJ2-5|-|-
TGTGCCACCAGCAGTAGACTAACACAAGAGACCCAGTACTTC
CATSSRLTQETQYF
>TRBV6-5|TRBJ1-6|-|-
TGTGCCAGCAGTTACTCAGGGGCATGGTATAATTCACCCCTCCACTTT
CASSYSGAWYNSPLHF
>TRBV14|TRBJ2-1|TRBD2|-
TGTGCCAGCAGCCAGAGACTAACTAGCGGAAGCTGGGGGTACTCCTACAATGAGCAGTTCTTC
CASSQRLTSGSWGYSYNEQFF
>TRBV5-1|TRBJ1-2|TRBD1|once
TGCGCCAGCAGCCGACCCCTCGGACAGGACTATGGCTACACCTTC
CASSRPLGQDYGYTF
>TRBV4-3|TRBJ2-6|-|-
TGCGCCAGCAGTCCTAGGGCCCCGGAGGCCGTCCTGACTTTC
CASSPRAPEAVLTF
>TRBV27|TRBJ2-1|TRBD2|-
TGTGCCAGCAGTTTAGGGGACTACGGCGGCTACAATGAGCAGTTCTTC
CASSLGDYGGYNEQFF
>TRBV15|TRBJ1-1|-|-
TGTGCCACCAGCAGAGAAGCGGGGTACACTGAAGCTTTCTTT
CATSREAGYTEAFF
>TRBV28|TRBJ2-3|TRBD1|-
TGTGCCAGCAGCCATGGAAGGGGGCTTGGGGGATCCGCAGATACGCAGTATTTT
CASSHGRGLGGSADTQYF
>TRBV7-2|TRBJ2-7|TRBD1|-
TGTGCCAGCAGCCCCTGGACAGGGGGCGGCTACGAGCAGTACTTC
CASSPWTGGGYEQYF
>TRBV7-6|TRBJ1-1|-|-
TGTGCCAGCAGCTTAAGCCGGGGTGGGGACACTGAAGCTTTCTTT
CASSLSRGGDTEAFF
>TRBV29-1|TRBJ2-1|-|-
TGCAGCGTTGAAGTGTCCGGGAGCGGGTGGGGCAATGAGCAGTTCTTC
CSVEVSGSGWGNEQFF
>TRBV19|TRBJ2-7|TRBD2|-
TGTGCCAGTAGTGTTCTAGCGGGCGGGACCTACGAGCAGTACTTC
CASSVLAGGTYEQYF
>TRBV7-9|TRBJ1-1|-|-
TGTGCCAGCAAGGACAGCCAATGGAACACTGAAGCTTTCTTT
CASKDSQWNTEAFF
>TRBV28|TRBJ2-7|-|-
TGTGCCAGCAGTTTTAATTACGAGCAGTACTTC
CASSFNYEQYF
>TRBV7-2|TRBJ1-5|TRBD1|-
TGTGCCAGCAGCAGGACAGGGGCGAACAATCAGCCCCAGCATTTT
CASSRTGANNQPQHF
>TRBV12-3/TRBV12-4|TRBJ1-3|-|few
TGTGCCAGCAGTTTTGGGCCGCGAAACACCATATATTTT
CASSFGPRNTIYF
>TRBV4-3|TRBJ2-5|-|once
TGCGCCAGCAGCCCCCGGAGGGTATGGGAGACCCAGTACTTC
CASSPRRVWETQYF
>TRBV30|TRBJ2-1|TRBD2|-
TGTGCCTGGAGCGTGCGGGCTAGCGGTTACAATGAGCAGTTCTTC
CAWSVRASGYNEQFF
>TRBV28|TRBJ2-7|TRBD2|-
TGTGCCAGCAGTTTAATAGCGGGTTGGGACGAGCAGTACTTC
CASSLIAGWDEQYF
>TRBV2|TRBJ1-3|-|few
TGTGCCAGCAAAGAGGGGGCTGGAAACACCATATATTTT
CASKEGAGNTIYF
>TRBV7-9|TRBJ2-3|-|-
TGTGCCAGCAGCTTTGGAGGGGCAGATACGCAGTATTTT
CASSFGGADTQYF
>TRBV28|TRBJ1-1|-|once
TGTGCGTCCCGGGAGGGCACTGAAGCTTTCTTT
CASREGTEAFF
>TRBV7-9|TRBJ2-7|-|-
TGTGCCAGCAGCTTGGTCACAGGGTACGAGCAGTACTTC
CASSLVTGYEQYF
>TRBV5-4|TRBJ2-7|TRBD2|few
TGTGCCAGCAGCGAGAGCGGGAGGAAATACGAGCAGTACTTC
CASSESGRKYEQYF
>TRBV30|TRBJ1-2|TRBD1|-
TGTGCCTGGAGTGTGAAGGGGACAGACCATGGCTACACCTTC
CAWSVKGTDHGYTF
>TRBV6-1|TRBJ2-1|TRBD2|-
TGTGCCAGCAGTGAAGGGACTAGCGGGAGCAATGAGCAGTTCTTC
CASSEGTSGSNEQFF
>TRBV5-6|TRBJ2-7|-|-
TGTGCCAGCAGCTTGGGCGACAGTACCTACGAGCAGTACTTC
CASSLGDSTYEQYF
>TRBV10-2|TRBJ1-2|TRBD1|-
TGCGCCAGCAGTGAGTCGGCCAGGGGGCTAACGGGGGGCTACACCTTC
CASSESARGLTGGYTF